This entry features one T cell receptor (beta chain) sequence. The cohort comprised adults aged about 18 to 100 years residing in around 25 US areas. Researchers sorted participants into cohorts using their self-reported clinical history. Each recovered donor of Cohort 3 presented with two negative PCRs, clearance, or symptom resolution. The sample originates from a study of blood T cell repertoires in COVID-19. The wider study: Sample material is recorded as cDNA or gDNA derived from T cells, B-cell-depleted T cells, or PBMCs.

V was clipped by 7 bases and J by 4 bases; unmatched bases: 11. The CDR3 loop spans 15 amino acids. In germline, CDR1 is LNHDA, CDR2 SQIVND (reference sequence). Profiled with immunoSEQ multiplex PCR; TCRdb holds only in-frame clones, not every one. Seen here are roughly 250,000 clones, around 86% observed once, and the top ten hold roughly 1.6%. V usage is TRBV19 and J usage is TRBJ1-2, with TRBD1 matching over 8 bases. Sequencing was done on a sample of PBMCs or T cells enriched from blood (not recorded which). The TCR was taken from a woman aged 45 to 65 who had recovered from COVID-19. The CDR3 nucleotides are TGTGCCAGTACCGAAAGGACAGGGATGGGCTATGGCTACACCTTC. This gives the protein CASTERTGMGYGYTF.